This T cell receptor beta chain was obtained from a study of molecular identifiers for immune sequencing clone quantification. Each CDR3 protein gets one entry after TCRdb re-called the PCR reads with MiXCR. The sample lists 85,000 to 120,000 distinct CDR3 sequences; around 37% were seen once. Sequenced: naive CD8+ T cells from blood, with Jurkat cell RNA spiked in. Subset here: FACS-sorted CD8+CD4-CCR7+CD45RA+ naive T cells. The TCR comes from a human donor in good health. Some libraries in this study had Jurkat cell RNA spiked in.

The CDR3 spells CASSCSGQGCEQYF. The CDR3 DNA reads TGTGCCAGCAGTTGTAGCGGACAGGGATGCGAGCAGTACTTC. The gene calls are TRBV6-5 and TRBJ2-7, with 8 positions matching TRBD1. The trim removed 4 bases at V and 6 bases at J, leaving 8 bases unmatched. The CDR3 length is 14 residues. Germline V CDR1 and CDR2: MNHEY, SVGAGI.